Below, 30 T cell receptor beta chains from the same sample are listed, as sequenced in a study of cytomegalovirus exposure and HLA in healthy donors. The PCR had 60 Vbeta and 13 Jbeta primers. The assay was immunoSEQ multiplex PCR, and TCRdb's table has in-frame clones only and misses some. The data show 100,000 or so clones, with over 9.5% seen just once and roughly a sixth held by the top ten. Input material: PBMCs. The receptors were sampled from a man aged 40-49 years in good health and CMV-seropositive.

The table lists this clone with a few counts. This chain joins TRBV7-6 and TRBJ2-1; 7 bases agree with TRBD2. Germline values: CDR1 SGHVS, CDR2 FNYEAQ. This CDR3 has 13 amino acids. V dropped 2 bases and J dropped 7; count of bases not matched to a gene: 2. The CDR3, as DNA: TGTGCCAGCAGCTTAACGGGGGGTAATGAGCAGTTCTTC. Translation: CASSLTGGNEQFF.

There are a few counts of this clone. An end of the junction does not agree with germline; a read error may underlie this. The V call is TRBV30, the J call TRBJ2-3, with D unclear. Germline V CDR1 and CDR2: GTSNPN, SVGIG (reference sequence). The CDR3 extends over 12 amino acids. The CDR3 coding sequence is TGTGCCTGGAGTATCCAAACAGATGCGCAGTATTTT. This gives the protein CAWSIQTDAQYF.

This clone was observed a few times. The V gene is TRBV28, the J gene TRBJ1-5; possibly TRBD1 for D (5 bases). The CDR3 has 15 residues. From germline, CDR1 is MDHEN and CDR2 SYDVKM. V dropped 6 bases and J dropped 4 bases, with 16 bases sitting between them. The CDR3 DNA sequence: TGTGCCAGCAGCCCATGGGGACTAGGGAATCAGCCCCAGCATTTT. It yields the protein CASSPWGLGNQPQHF.

This clone was recorded a few times. V usage is TRBV27 and J usage is TRBJ2-7; 14 bases match TRBD2. The CDR3 extends over 15 amino acids. V gave up 5 bases and J gave up 4 bases; unmatched junction bases: 4. The germline CDR1 and CDR2 sequences are MNHEY and SMNVEV (reference sequence). The CDR3 DNA follows: TGTGCCAGCAGTCCCCGACTAGCGGGAGGGTACGAGCAGTACTTC. As protein: CASSPRLAGGYEQYF.

The chain links TRBV7-9 to TRBJ1-1, with D maybe TRBD1 (5 bases). Trimming cost V 5 bases and J 0 bases, with 13 bases left between them. The germline gives CDR1 SEHNR, CDR2 FQNEAQ (reference sequence). This CDR3 is built from 15 residues. The CDR3 DNA is TGTGCCAGCAGCCCCGACAGATACATGAACACTGAAGCTTTCTTT. This codes for CASSPDRYMNTEAFF.

The DNA of the CDR3 is TGTGCCAGCAGTCGGGACACTAGCAATCAGCCCCAGCATTTT. It is translated as CASSRDTSNQPQHF. This chain connects TRBV6-5 to TRBJ1-5; TRBD1 is a possible D gene (6 bases). Trimming removed 5 bases from V and 0 bases from J, with 8 bases in between. This CDR3 is 14 amino acids long. Germline V CDR1 and CDR2: MNHEY, SVGAGI.

This clone was observed a few times. The chain combines TRBV2 with TRBJ2-1; 16 bases match TRBD2. Germline V gives CDR1 SNHLY, CDR2 FYNNEI. After removal of 2 bases from V and 3 bases from J, the junction contained 13 bases not matched to a gene. The CDR3 length is 21 residues. CDR3 DNA sequence: TGTGCCAGCAGTGAACCAGGGCCGGTAGGGACTAGCGGGAGGGTCTACAATGAGCAGTTCTTC. Protein: CASSEPGPVGTSGRVYNEQFF.

The V and J genes are TRBV18 and TRBJ2-5; no firm D call. Trimming stripped 3 bases from V and 2 bases from J, with 13 bases between. There are 15 residues in the CDR3. Per germline, CDR1 KGHSH and CDR2 LQKENI. CDR3 in DNA: TGTGCCAGCTCACCCCGACAAAACCTTCAAGAGACCCAGTACTTC. This encodes CASSPRQNLQETQYF.

This sequence joins TRBV6-5 and TRBJ1-1, with a weak D call TRBD1 (5 bases). Trimming left V 6 bases short and J 7 bases short, with 15 bases between. Germline V gene sequence: CDR1 MNHEY, CDR2 SVGAGI. This CDR3 is 13 amino acids long. The CDR3 region has the DNA TGTGCCAGCAGCCCGGAGGGGAGGAGTGAAGCTTTCTTT. Translated, it gives CASSPEGRSEAFF.

On this clone: Relative to the germline gene, one junction end is altered; a read error may explain this. This chain connects TRBV6-4 to TRBJ1-2; TRBD1 matches 7 bases. Per germline, CDR1 MRHNA and CDR2 SNTAGT. This CDR3 has 14 residues. Here the CDR3 reads CASSEGGRSYGYPF. The CDR3 DNA sequence: TGTGCCAGCAGTGAAGGGGGCCGGAGCTATGGCTACCCCTTC.

This chain joins TRBV6-5 and TRBJ2-5; D perhaps matches TRBD2 (5 bases). With 5 bases removed from V and 4 bases from J, the gap between germline ends came to 14 bases. The germline V gene has CDR1 MNHEY and CDR2 SVGAGI. The CDR3 consists of 14 residues. DNA for the CDR3: TGTGCCAGCAGTCGCCGGGAAGGCGGAGAGACCCAGTACTTC. The encoded protein is CASSRREGGETQYF.

This clone was picked up a small number of times. The chain employs TRBV5-1 and TRBJ2-3; 10 bases match TRBD1. CDR1 SGHRS and CDR2 YFSETQ come from the germline V gene. The CDR3 totals 17 residues. The J segment lost 4 bases and the V segment lost 0 bases, leaving 8 bases of the junction unmatched. In DNA form, the CDR3 reads TGCGCCAGCAGCTTGGAGTTAGTCGGGACAGGGGCAGATACGCAGTATTTT. Protein: CASSLELVGTGADTQYF.

There are a few counts of this clone. J is TRBJ2-7 and V is TRBV6-6; no firm D call. CDR1 and CDR2 (germline): MNHNY, SVGAGI (reference sequence). The CDR3 is made up of 14 amino acids. V was shortened by 3 bases and J by 2 bases, with 11 bases between the two germline ends. The CDR3 is CASSYNRVPYEQYF. The DNA for the CDR3 is TGTGCCAGCAGTTATAATCGGGTCCCCTACGAGCAGTACTTC.

The table lists this clone with a few counts. The rearrangement links TRBV27 to TRBJ2-3; D is possibly TRBD1 (6 bases). Germline CDR1 and CDR2: MNHEY and SMNVEV (reference sequence). This CDR3 has 19 amino acids. Trimming removed 4 bases from V and 5 bases from J, with 28 bases in between. The DNA of the CDR3 is TGTGCCAGCAGTTGGGCAGCAATAAGCGGACAGATCCGGGGAGATACGCAGTATTTT. Its protein is CASSWAAISGQIRGDTQYF.

This CDR3 is CASSPGGRETQYF. CDR3 nucleotide sequence: TGCGCCAGCAGTCCAGGGGGGAGAGAGACCCAGTACTTC. The chain links TRBV10-1 to TRBJ2-5; a possible D gene is TRBD1 (7 bases). Trimming shortened V by 5 bases and J by 4 bases, and 11 bases separated the two germline ends. The CDR3 is made up of 13 amino acids. The germline V gene has CDR1 WNHNN and CDR2 SYGVQD (reference sequence).

CDR3 sequence reads: CASSPGQGRTEAFF. The CDR3 DNA reads as TGTGCCAGCAGCCCTGGACAGGGTCGCACTGAAGCTTTCTTT. V is TRBV11-3 and J is TRBJ1-1; 8 positions agree with TRBD1. Per the germline V gene, CDR1 is SGHNT and CDR2 is YENEEA. The CDR3 extends over 14 amino acids. Trimming cost V 5 bases and J 4 bases; bases outside gene matches: 6.

This clone was counted only a few times. The chain carries TRBV11-2 and TRBJ2-5; the match to TRBD2 covers 8 bases. V shed 3 bases, J shed 3 bases, and the junction held 3 bases outside the gene matches. The CDR3 has 14 residues. Germline V CDR1 and CDR2: SGHAT, FQNNGV. In nucleotides, the CDR3 is TGTGCCAGCAGCTTTGAACTAGCGGAAGAGACCCAGTACTTC. Its protein is CASSFELAEETQYF.

The chain is built from TRBV9 and TRBJ2-1; the match to TRBD2 covers 8 bases. The CDR3 contains 15 residues. The trim removed 2 bases at V and 7 bases at J, leaving 8 bases unmatched. From germline, CDR1 is SGDLS and CDR2 YYNGEE. CDR3 nucleotide sequence: TGTGCCAGCAGCGTGTCGGGAGGGCCCGTAAATGAGCAGTTCTTC. It encodes CASSVSGGPVNEQFF. Using reference TRBV9 and TRBJ2-1 for the parts outside the CDR3, the full variable domain is DSGVTQTPKHLITATGQRVTLRCSPRSGDLSVYWYQQSLDQGLQFLIQYYNGEERAKGNILERFSAQQFPDLHSELNLSSLELGDSALYFCASSVSGGPVNEQFFGPGTRLTVL.

This clone turned up a few times. The chain recombines TRBV28 with TRBJ1-1, with 7 nucleotides matching TRBD1. Germline values: CDR1 MDHEN, CDR2 SYDVKM. The CDR3 is 14 amino acids. The trim removed 4 bases at V and 4 bases at J, leaving 6 bases unmatched. The CDR3 loop reads CASSSTGDTTEAFF. The CDR3 region has the DNA TGTGCCAGCAGTTCTACAGGGGACACCACTGAAGCTTTCTTT.

A few counts support this clone. V usage is TRBV29-1 and J usage is TRBJ2-5, with D possibly TRBD1 on 5 matching bases. There are 15 residues in the CDR3. Germline lookup yields CDR1 SQVTM and CDR2 ANQGSEA. Trimming left V 1 base short and J 0 bases short, with 12 bases between. CDR3 DNA sequence: TGCAGCGTTGAAGGCAGGGTGGGGTACCAAGAGACCCAGTACTTC. Protein product: CSVEGRVGYQETQYF.

The V call is TRBV6-1, the J call TRBJ2-5, with TRBD2 identical over 7 bases. Per germline, CDR1 MNHNS and CDR2 SASEGT. The CDR3 sequence is 14 residues long. The ends lost 6 bases at V and 0 bases at J; junction bases unmatched: 4. Written as DNA, the CDR3 is TGTGCCAGCAGCCGCGGGAGCTACCAAGAGACCCAGTACTTC. Protein: CASSRGSYQETQYF.

In its sample, this clone was seen a few times. The chain is built from TRBV6-7 and TRBJ1-3; no definite D call. TRBV6-7 is known as an ORF, though its function is uncertain. The CDR3 spans 16 residues. Trimming cost V 8 bases and J 2 bases, with 19 bases left between them. The CDR3 nucleotides are TGTGCCAGCGGAGTCGGAGTGCGGGGAACTGGAAACACCATATATTTT. Its protein product is CASGVGVRGTGNTIYF.

The gene calls are TRBV7-9 and TRBJ1-4; tentative D call: TRBD1 (6 bases). The CDR3 is 14 amino acids. V was clipped by 11 bases and J by 11 bases, with 24 bases between them. Germline V gives CDR1 SEHNR, CDR2 FQNEAQ (reference sequence). This CDR3 reads CALREGNRVDKLFF. The CDR3 region has the DNA TGTGCCCTTCGAGAGGGAAACAGGGTGGATAAACTGTTTTTT.

This clone appeared a few times. This chain connects TRBV2 to TRBJ2-3; 7 nucleotides match TRBD2. J gave up 3 bases and V 10 bases, and 4 bases lay outside the gene matches. The CDR3 contains 12 residues. CDR1 SNHLY and CDR2 FYNNEI come from the germline V gene. CDR3 sequence: CATGTTTDTQYF. CDR3 DNA sequence: TGTGCCACCGGGACTACTACAGATACGCAGTATTTT. Complete variable domain (other parts from reference TRBV2 and TRBJ2-3): EPEVTQTPSHQVTQMGQEVILRCVPISNHLYFYWYRQILGQKVEFLVSFYNNEISEKSEIFDDQFSVERPDGSNFTLKIRSTKLEDSAMYFCATGTTTDTQYFGPGTRLTVL.

This clone was counted only a few times. The V and J genes are TRBV10-3 and TRBJ2-3; possible D gene TRBD2, 5 bases. Germline V gives CDR1 ENHRY, CDR2 SYGVKD. The CDR3 extends over 15 amino acids. Trimming removed 3 bases at V and 4 bases at J, with 14 bases between. CDR3 sequence reads: CAISDLGGLADTQYF. Written as DNA, the CDR3 is TGTGCCATCAGTGACCTCGGCGGGTTAGCAGATACGCAGTATTTT.

The chain is built from TRBV5-1 and TRBJ1-3; 8 bases agree with TRBD1. Germline CDR1 SGHRS, CDR2 YFSETQ. The CDR3 consists of 15 residues. The trim removed 3 bases at V and 2 bases at J, leaving 4 bases unmatched. The DNA of the CDR3 is TGCGCCAGCAGCTGGACGGGACAGGCTGGAAACACCATATATTTT. It is translated as CASSWTGQAGNTIYF.

The chain links TRBV28 to TRBJ1-5; TRBD1 matches 8 bases. The CDR3 contains 16 residues. Trimming took 6 bases from V and 6 from J; bases not matched to a gene: 13. Per the germline V gene, CDR1 is MDHEN and CDR2 is SYDVKM. The CDR3 nucleotides read TGTGCCAGCAGACAAGGGGGACAGGTGCGGGGTCAGCCCCAGCATTTT. Translating it yields CASRQGGQVRGQPQHF.

The J gene is TRBJ2-1, the V gene TRBV12-5; perhaps TRBD1 as D (6 bases). Germline CDR1 is LGHNT and CDR2 is FRNRAP. V was cut by 7 bases and J by 6 bases, with 19 bases left in between. The CDR3 totals 15 residues. The CDR3 nucleotides are TGTGCTAGTGTCGCTCAGGGGTTAGAAGGCAATGAGCAGTTCTTC. This gives the protein CASVAQGLEGNEQFF.

The chain carries TRBV6-1 and TRBJ2-7; 10 bases match TRBD1. J lost 2 bases, V lost 6 bases, and 4 bases had no gene match. The CDR3 is made up of 14 amino acids. Germline V gene data show CDR1 as MNHNS and CDR2 as SASEGT. The chain's CDR3 is CASSADRGPYEQYF. CDR3 sequence (DNA): TGTGCCAGCAGCGCCGACAGGGGGCCCTACGAGCAGTACTTC.

This clone has just one count. The chain has TRBV18 and TRBJ2-7; D may be TRBD1 (5 bases). The germline gives CDR1 KGHSH, CDR2 LQKENI. CDR3 length: 13 amino acids. The V gene lost 0 bases and the J gene lost 8 bases, with 11 bases spanning the gap. CDR3 in DNA: TGTGCCAGCTCACCACCAGGAGACAGTCAGCAGTACTTC. Translating it yields CASSPPGDSQQYF.